This T cell receptor beta chain emerged from a study of shared clonotypes between healthy human individuals. Study-wide results and limits: An anticipated effect of sequencing depth on clonotype sharing among donors was recognized.

CD4+ cell separation produced CD45RA+ naive and CD45RA-negative memory subsets. The assay was immunoSEQ multiplex PCR, and TCRdb's table has in-frame clones only and misses some. The table lists about 680,000 clones, 60% to 80% of them singletons. Note on this clone: What it binds is unknown. The junction and the germline gene differ at one end; a read error may be behind it.

The sample was memory CD4+ T cells sorted from blood. Documented subset: CD45RA-negative fraction. This sequence was found in a woman in her 30s in good health.

The CDR3: CASREGTSGRINEQFF. CDR3 bases: TGTGCCAGCAGGGAAGGGACTAGCGGGCGGATCAATGAGCAGTTCTTC. This chain links TRBV2 with TRBJ2-1; 12 nucleotides agree with TRBD2. This CDR3 is built from 16 residues. Germline V gene data show CDR1 as SNHLY and CDR2 as FYNNEI.